These 10 T cell receptor beta chains were all obtained from the same sample, sequenced in a study of T cell repertoires in cytomegalovirus infection. The antigens these receptors bind are not known. Each CDR3 protein gets one entry after TCRdb re-called the reads with MiXCR. The sample has about 770,000 distinct CDR3 sequences; roughly 28% are singletons. The sequencing here drew on cultured CD8+ T cells from PBMCs, taken from culture after CMV antigen stimulation. Receptor source: a human donor in good health (CMV status not recorded). Some clones in this sample may be carry-over from other donors' samples.

The genes are TRBV29-1 and TRBJ2-3, with 13 bases aligning to TRBD2. Germline CDR1 SQVTM, CDR2 ANQGSEA. CDR3 length: 15 residues. The ends lost 7 bases at V and 2 bases at J; junction bases unmatched: 6. In nucleotides, the CDR3 is TGCAGCGATGGGACTAGCGGGGACGCCACAGATACGCAGTATTTT. Translation gives CSDGTSGDATDTQYF.

This clonotype came up many times. The chain links TRBV18 to TRBJ1-2; D gene uncertain. Trimming cost V 1 base and J 4 bases, with 10 bases left between them. CDR1 is KGHSH, CDR2 LQKENI, per germline. The CDR3 is 14 amino acids. DNA of the CDR3: TGTGCCAGCTCACCACTAGCAGGCCTCTATGGCTACACCTTC. Translation: CASSPLAGLYGYTF.

V usage is TRBV9 and J usage is TRBJ1-1; 7 bases agree with TRBD1. There are 21 residues in the CDR3. The trim removed 3 bases at V and 1 base at J, leaving 24 bases unmatched. From germline, CDR1 is SGDLS and CDR2 YYNGEE. In nucleotides, the CDR3 is TGTGCCAGCAGCGATCCCTTCGGGGACAGAGCTCTCGGTCGTCGGAACACTGAAGCTTTCTTT. Amino acids: CASSDPFGDRALGRRNTEAFF.

The J gene is TRBJ1-1, the V gene TRBV28, with D hard to call. Trimming removed 7 bases from V and 6 bases from J, with 12 bases in between. The V gene's germline CDR1 is MDHEN and CDR2 SYDVKM. This CDR3 contains 12 residues. The CDR3 here is CASKRFGAEAFF. The CDR3 coding sequence is TGTGCCAGCAAAAGATTTGGCGCTGAAGCTTTCTTT.

The genes are TRBV5-8 and TRBJ2-1, with D perhaps matching TRBD1 (6 bases). The CDR3 totals 13 residues. Germline lookup yields CDR1 SGHTS and CDR2 YDEGEE. Trimming stripped 2 bases from V and 8 bases from J, with 11 bases between. Here the CDR3 reads CASSLGYRDEQFF. For the CDR3, the DNA is TGTGCCAGCAGCTTAGGCTACAGGGATGAGCAGTTCTTC.

Notes on this clonotype: This is likely a read error, given that the CDR3 carries no conserved phenylalanine or tryptophan at its end. V usage is TRBV13 and J usage is TRBJ1-5, with a possible D match to TRBD1 (6 bases). Germline CDR1 is PRHDT and CDR2 is FYEKMQ (reference sequence). Trimming pared 0 bases from V and 4 bases from J, leaving 10 bases between. The CDR3 totals 15 residues. In nucleotides, the CDR3 is TGTGCCAGCAGCTTAGGCGGACAGAGGAATCAGCCCCAGCATTCT. It codes for CASSLGGQRNQPQHS.

This clonotype occurred a few times. The chain combines TRBV5-4 with TRBJ1-5; D ambiguous. The CDR3 length is 16 residues. Germline V gene data show CDR1 as SGHNT and CDR2 as YYREEE (reference sequence). V was cut by 2 bases and J by 0 bases, with 12 bases left in between. CDR3 protein: CASSFRTAISNQPQHF. The CDR3 bases are TGTGCCAGCAGCTTTCGCACAGCGATTAGCAATCAGCCCCAGCATTTT.

The chain is built from TRBV10-1 and TRBJ2-5, with D hard to call. With 1 base removed from V and 2 bases from J, the gap between germline ends came to 5 bases. Germline loops: CDR1 WNHNN, CDR2 SYGVQD (reference sequence). This CDR3 comprises 13 residues. The CDR3 here is CASSEFLQETQYF. CDR3 nucleotide sequence: TGCGCCAGCAGTGAGTTTCTTCAAGAGACCCAGTACTTC.

This clonotype was seen only a few times. This CDR3 reads CASSSPGTSVDEQFF. As DNA, the CDR3 is TGTGCCAGCAGCTCCCCCGGGACTAGCGTTGATGAGCAGTTCTTC. The chain recombines TRBV11-3 with TRBJ2-1, with 10 nucleotides matching TRBD2. Germline V gene sequence: CDR1 SGHNT, CDR2 YENEEA. The CDR3 consists of 15 residues. V lost 4 bases and J lost 8; bases outside the gene matches: 8.

The rearrangement uses TRBV6-1 and TRBJ2-7; a possible D gene is TRBD1 (6 bases). Trimming shortened V by 6 bases and J by 2 bases, and 14 bases separated the two germline ends. The V gene's germline CDR1 is MNHNS and CDR2 SASEGT. The length of the CDR3 is 14 residues. The CDR3 is CASRGKGGPYEQYF. The CDR3 DNA is TGTGCCAGCAGGGGAAAAGGGGGACCCTACGAGCAGTACTTC.